This TCR beta chain was sequenced in a study of OX40 agonist ivuxolimab in advanced cancers. Germline assignment: CDR1 SEHNR and CDR2 FQNEAQ (reference sequence). Trimming cost V 5 bases and J 3 bases, with 26 bases left between them. This CDR3 region has 18 residues. The table came from immunoSEQ multiplex PCR; TCRdb's copy has only in-frame clones and leaves some out. The sample holds 80,000 or so clones, about nine tenths seen once. Blood was sampled at baseline, cycle 4 day 1, and cycle 7 day 1. This chain joins TRBV7-9 and TRBJ2-7, with D perhaps TRBD2 (6 bases). The clonotype comes from an adult with an advanced solid tumor such as melanoma, head and neck, liver or kidney cancer. The source was CD4+ or CD8+ T cells sorted from blood, collected in a trial of the OX40 agonist ivuxolimab. CDR3 loop: CASSGTTLRAGRNYEQYF. The DNA for the CDR3 is TGTGCCAGCAGCGGTACCACGCTTCGGGCGGGGAGGAACTACGAGCAGTACTTC.